Each of the 13 T cell receptor beta chains below was sequenced from the same sample in a study of blood T cells in healthy people across ages. The use of a sample-barcoded 5' primer and a J-beta primer mix characterized a second PCR of roughly 6 to 12 cycles. MiXCR, applied by TCRdb to the 5' RACE reads, yields one record per CDR3 protein. Here the sample spans 650,000 to 800,000 distinct CDR3 sequences, under 55% being singletons. Specimen: blood. The receptor source for this set is a man aged 60 to 69 in good health.

This clonotype came up a few times. The chain employs TRBV4-1 and TRBJ2-5; D might be TRBD1 (6 bases). This CDR3 spans 14 amino acids. With 1 base removed from V and 11 bases from J, the gap between germline ends came to 17 bases. Germline CDR1 and CDR2: MGHRA and YSYEKL. The CDR3 DNA follows: TGCGCCAGCAGCCAAGGGCAGGGGCTCTCGGAGCAGTACTTC. This encodes CASSQGQGLSEQYF.

CDR3 protein: CAISEPGGLDGYTF. CDR3 DNA sequence: TGTGCCATCAGTGAGCCCGGGGGCTTGGATGGCTACACCTTC. The gene calls are TRBV10-3 and TRBJ1-2, with TRBD1 as a possible D gene (6 bases). The CDR3 is 14 residues long. The germline CDR1 and CDR2 sequences are ENHRY and SYGVKD. V dropped 2 bases and J dropped 6 bases, with 13 bases sitting between them.

This clonotype turned up a few times. The chain employs TRBV7-9 and TRBJ1-4; maybe TRBD1 (6 bases). Germline V gives CDR1 SEHNR, CDR2 FQNEAQ (reference sequence). The CDR3 runs 17 residues. Trimming cost V 2 bases and J 0 bases, with 13 bases left between them. The CDR3 bases are TGTGCCAGCAGCTTAAGGAGGGGGGAAGCAACTAATGAAAAACTGTTTTTT. The encoded protein is CASSLRRGEATNEKLFF. Full variable domain (remainder filled in from reference TRBV7-9 and TRBJ1-4): DTGVSQNPRHKITKRGQNVTFRCDPISEHNRLYWYRQTLGQGPEFLTYFQNEAQLEKSRLLSDRFSAERPKGSFSTLEIQRTEQGDSAMYLCASSLRRGEATNEKLFFGSGTQLSVL.

The V call is TRBV2, the J call TRBJ1-5; TRBD1 aligns across 7 bases. The V segment lost 6 bases and the J segment 2 bases; nucleotides outside the gene matches: 7. Germline CDR1 reads SNHLY; CDR2 reads FYNNEI. This CDR3 comprises 15 residues. CDR3 amino acids: CASRGTAYGNQPQHF. CDR3 coding DNA: TGTGCCAGCAGGGGGACAGCCTATGGCAATCAGCCCCAGCATTTT.

The CDR3 DNA reads TGTGCCAGCAGCTTCCTAGTGGGGGTTCAAGAGACCCAGTACTTC. Amino acid sequence: CASSFLVGVQETQYF. The J gene is TRBJ2-5, the V gene TRBV7-9; D might be TRBD1 or TRBD2, each matching 5 bases. Germline V CDR1 and CDR2: SEHNR, FQNEAQ (reference sequence). V gave up 3 bases and J gave up 2 bases, with 13 bases separating them. The CDR3 consists of 15 residues.

Worth noting for this clonotype: The junction and the germline gene differ at one end; a read error may be behind it. V gene TRBV15 combines with J gene TRBJ2-2; D uncertain. The CDR3 consists of 16 residues. Germline loops: CDR1 LNHNV, CDR2 YYDKDF (reference sequence). The CDR3 sequence is CATSRDRRTNAGELFF. CDR3 coding DNA: TGTGCCACCAGCAGAGATCGGCGGACGAACGCCGGGGAGCTGTTTTTT.

This chain uses TRBV27 with TRBJ1-1, with D possibly TRBD1 on 6 matching bases. Trimming stripped 6 bases from V and 0 bases from J, with 11 bases between. CDR3 size: 14 residues. The V gene's germline CDR1 is MNHEY and CDR2 SMNVEV (reference sequence). CDR3: CASRAQGLNTEAFF. The CDR3 DNA is TGTGCCAGCAGAGCCCAGGGGTTGAACACTGAAGCTTTCTTT.

The chain has TRBV20-1 and TRBJ2-5, with D hard to call. V was shortened by 4 bases and J by 5 bases, with 11 bases between the two germline ends. The V gene's germline CDR1 is DFQATT and CDR2 SNEGSKA (reference sequence). There are 12 residues in the CDR3. The CDR3, as DNA: TGCAGTGCTATAGAGGCATCGGAGACCCAGTACTTC. It translates to CSAIEASETQYF.

This clonotype has a count of ten or more. This chain joins TRBV4-1 and TRBJ1-5; D is unclear. Per the germline V gene, CDR1 is MGHRA and CDR2 is YSYEKL. V was shortened by 0 bases and J by 0 bases, with 9 bases between the two germline ends. The CDR3 runs to 16 residues. The CDR3 is CASSQEALYSNQPQHF. The CDR3 coding sequence is TGCGCCAGCAGCCAAGAAGCGTTATATAGCAATCAGCCCCAGCATTTT.

This clonotype has just a few counts. V gene TRBV5-1 combines with J gene TRBJ2-5; D not resolved. Germline V lookup: CDR1 SGHRS, CDR2 YFSETQ. The CDR3 contains 14 residues. V shed 0 bases and J shed 0 bases, with 6 bases lying between them. Written as DNA, the CDR3 is TGCGCCAGCAGCTTGGATGTTCACCAAGAGACCCAGTACTTC. As protein: CASSLDVHQETQYF.

This clonotype was found many times. The rearrangement links TRBV29-1 to TRBJ2-7; D call uncertain. There are 12 residues in the CDR3. CDR1 is SQVTM, CDR2 ANQGSEA, per germline. The V end lost 0 bases, the J end lost 3 bases, and 6 bases lay between the germline ends. CDR3 DNA: TGCAGCGTTGAAGATCTGGGCTACGAGCAGTACTTC. It specifies CSVEDLGYEQYF.

This clonotype was picked up one time. V usage is TRBV28 and J usage is TRBJ1-2, with D tentatively TRBD1 (5 bases). The CDR3 spans 13 residues. Germline values: CDR1 MDHEN, CDR2 SYDVKM. V was cut by 7 bases and J by 4 bases, with 13 bases left in between. CDR3 sequence: CASKTGGLYGYTF. In DNA, the CDR3 is TGTGCCAGCAAAACAGGCGGACTCTATGGCTACACCTTC.

The chain's CDR3 is CASSIGGVTEAFF. CDR3 DNA sequence: TGTGCCAGTAGTATCGGGGGGGTCACTGAAGCTTTCTTT. The chain is built from TRBV19 and TRBJ1-1, with D possibly being TRBD1 (5 bases). Trimming took off 3 bases at V and 4 bases at J, with 9 bases between the two ends. Germline V CDR1 and CDR2: LNHDA, SQIVND (reference sequence). The CDR3 has 13 residues.